The 27 T cell receptor beta chains below all came from one sample that was sequenced in a study of cytomegalovirus exposure and HLA in healthy donors. Only in-frame clones appear in the TCRdb table, and some are missing; sequencing was by immunoSEQ multiplex PCR. The sample holds about 360,000 clones; roughly 90% are singletons and the top ten take approximately 0.8%. The sequenced sample was PBMCs. The receptor set was obtained from a woman aged 18-30 years in good health and CMV-seronegative.

V is TRBV6-1 and J is TRBJ1-1; D call uncertain. The CDR3 is 11 amino acids. CDR1 and CDR2 (germline): MNHNS, SASEGT. Trimming cost V 10 bases and J 1 base, with 7 bases left between them. The CDR3 protein is CAINRNTEAFF. For the CDR3, the DNA is TGTGCCATTAATCGGAACACTGAAGCTTTCTTT.

This chain connects TRBV4-2 to TRBJ2-1; TRBD2 agrees at 14 bases. The trim removed 3 bases at V and 7 bases at J, leaving 11 bases unmatched. CDR3 length: 18 amino acids. CDR1 and CDR2 from the germline V gene are LGHNA and YNFKEQ. Here the CDR3 reads CASSHQRAGTSGSNEQFF. CDR3 nucleotides: TGTGCCAGCAGCCACCAAAGAGCTGGGACTAGCGGGAGTAATGAGCAGTTCTTC.

CDR3 nucleotides: TGTGCCAGCAGCTTACTAGGGGGCGGGCCCTTTACCTACGAGCAGTACTTC. It yields the protein CASSLLGGGPFTYEQYF. This sequence joins TRBV5-4 and TRBJ2-7; 7 bases fit TRBD1. The length of the CDR3 is 17 residues. Germline loops: CDR1 SGHNT, CDR2 YYREEE (reference sequence). With 2 bases clipped from V and 2 bases from J, the junction kept 13 bases outside the gene matches.

This clone was detected once. This rearrangement joins TRBV14 to TRBJ2-5; D unclear. Germline V CDR1 and CDR2: SGHDN, FVKESK. The ends were cut back, 4 bases at V and 6 bases at J, with 9 bases in the middle. CDR3 length: 12 residues. The CDR3 DNA is TGTGCCAGCAGCCCAACTCGTCAGACCCAGTACTTC. It translates to CASSPTRQTQYF. Drawing the rest from reference TRBV14 and TRBJ2-5, the complete variable domain is EAGVTQFPSHSVIEKGQTVTLRCDPISGHDNLYWYRRVMGKEIKFLLHFVKESKQDESGMPNNRFLAERTGGTYSTLKVQPAELEDSGVYFCASSPTRQTQYFGPGTRLLVL.

This clone was found a few times. With only one base between it and a far larger clone, this is likely a read error. The rearrangement links TRBV4-2 to TRBJ2-3; D is possibly TRBD2 (7 bases). CDR1 LGHNA and CDR2 YNFKEQ come from the germline V gene. Trimming took off 0 bases at V and 4 bases at J, with 14 bases between the two ends. This CDR3 is 16 amino acids long. CDR3 sequence reads: CASSQDLTGRADTQYF. CDR3 DNA sequence: TGTGCCAGCAGCCAAGATTTAACAGGGAGGGCAGATACGCAGTATTTT.

V gene TRBV6-1 combines with J gene TRBJ2-1, with TRBD2 identical over 11 bases. With 4 bases clipped from V and 5 bases from J, the junction kept 4 bases outside the gene matches. Germline values: CDR1 MNHNS, CDR2 SASEGT. The CDR3 spans 15 residues. For the CDR3, the DNA is TGTGCCAGCAGTGTCTTAGCGGGGGGGGACAATGAGCAGTTCTTC. Translation: CASSVLAGGDNEQFF.

The gene calls are TRBV19 and TRBJ2-7; D unclear. Germline CDR1 and CDR2: LNHDA and SQIVND (reference sequence). The CDR3 is 13 amino acids. V gave up 3 bases and J gave up 3 bases, with 9 bases separating them. The CDR3 spells CASSIFYSYEQYF. The CDR3 bases are TGTGCCAGTAGTATTTTTTACAGCTACGAGCAGTACTTC.

The V gene is TRBV6-5, the J gene TRBJ2-1; 8 positions agree with TRBD1. The CDR3 length is 13 residues. Germline CDR1 reads MNHEY; CDR2 reads SVGAGI. With V trimmed by 6 bases and J by 8 bases, 6 bases remained unmatched. The CDR3 DNA reads TGTGCCAGCAGCCGGACAGGGAATCATGAGCAGTTCTTC. This translates into CASSRTGNHEQFF.

This clone came up once. The chain joins TRBV11-2 to TRBJ2-1; 7 nucleotides line up with TRBD2. Looked up from germline, CDR1 is SGHAT and CDR2 is FQNNGV. The CDR3 totals 13 residues. J lost 4 bases, V lost 4 bases, and 1 base had no gene match. The CDR3 sequence: CASSWGGYNEQFF. The CDR3 DNA reads as TGTGCCAGCAGCTGGGGGGGATACAATGAGCAGTTCTTC.

J is TRBJ1-5 and V is TRBV5-1; perhaps TRBD1 as D (5 bases). Trimming pared 3 bases from V and 8 bases from J, leaving 15 bases between. Germline V CDR1 and CDR2: SGHRS, YFSETQ. The CDR3 contains 14 residues. CDR3 region: CASSSSGNEEPQHF. CDR3 DNA sequence: TGCGCCAGCAGCTCTTCAGGGAATGAGGAGCCCCAGCATTTT.

This clone appeared a few times. The V and J genes are TRBV6-4 and TRBJ2-1, with 7 bases matching TRBD2. Looked up from germline, CDR1 is MRHNA and CDR2 is SNTAGT. The V gene end was trimmed by 6 bases and the J gene end by 7 bases; junction bases not matched to a gene: 12. This CDR3 region has 15 residues. The CDR3 protein is CASSPHAGETNEQFF. The DNA of the CDR3 is TGTGCCAGCAGCCCCCACGCGGGGGAGACTAATGAGCAGTTCTTC.

The genes are TRBV2 and TRBJ1-2; TRBD1 agrees at 7 bases. The CDR3 extends over 15 amino acids. Germline lookup yields CDR1 SNHLY and CDR2 FYNNEI. V lost 6 bases and J lost 3; bases outside the gene matches: 10. In nucleotides, the CDR3 is TGTGCCAGCAGGGAACAATTACAGGGGTACTATGGCTACACCTTC. It encodes CASREQLQGYYGYTF.

The gene calls are TRBV27 and TRBJ2-3; possible D gene TRBD1, 5 bases. Germline loops: CDR1 MNHEY, CDR2 SMNVEV (reference sequence). The CDR3 consists of 15 residues. V dropped 5 bases and J dropped 3 bases, with 15 bases sitting between them. The CDR3 loop reads CASSPRAFGTDTQYF. The CDR3 bases are TGTGCCAGCAGTCCCAGGGCGTTTGGGACAGATACGCAGTATTTT.

This clone showed up just a few times. The chain uses TRBV2 and TRBJ2-5, with 8 bases identical to TRBD2. There are 15 residues in the CDR3. In germline, CDR1 is SNHLY, CDR2 FYNNEI. With V trimmed by 1 base and J by 5 bases, 6 bases remained unmatched. For the CDR3, the DNA is TGTGCCAGCAGTGAAGACCGGACTAGCCGGGAGACCCAGTACTTC. Protein: CASSEDRTSRETQYF.

The chain recombines TRBV5-1 with TRBJ1-1; TRBD1 agrees at 9 bases. V dropped 2 bases and J dropped 0; count of bases not matched to a gene: 5. Germline CDR1 and CDR2: SGHRS and YFSETQ. There are 16 residues in the CDR3. CDR3 bases: TGCGCCAGCAGCTTATGGACAGGGGCTCTGAACACTGAAGCTTTCTTT. Its protein is CASSLWTGALNTEAFF.

The CDR3 sequence is CASSNEGHLTYEQYF. For the CDR3, the DNA is TGTGCCAGCAGCAACGAGGGACACTTGACCTACGAGCAGTACTTC. The chain recombines TRBV6-6 with TRBJ2-7; D is perhaps TRBD1 (6 bases). V shed 6 bases and J shed 2 bases, with 17 bases lying between them. The CDR3 extends over 15 amino acids. Germline V gene data show CDR1 as MNHNY and CDR2 as SVGAGI (reference sequence).

This clone was found once. The chain is built from TRBV27 and TRBJ2-1, with 11 positions matching TRBD2. This CDR3 is 17 amino acids long. The V and J ends lost 0 bases and 9 bases, in that order; junction bases with no gene match: 10. The germline gives CDR1 MNHEY, CDR2 SMNVEV (reference sequence). CDR3 loop: CASSLSRVAGGPGEQFF. Here the CDR3 DNA reads TGTGCCAGCAGTTTATCGAGGGTAGCGGGAGGGCCGGGTGAGCAGTTCTTC.

This sequence joins TRBV6-1 and TRBJ1-5; D unresolved. This CDR3 is built from 14 residues. V was clipped by 7 bases and J by 10 bases, with 20 bases between them. Germline V CDR1 and CDR2: MNHNS, SASEGT. The CDR3 nucleotides are TGTGCCAGCAAGGTCACAGTAAAGAACGAACCCCAGCATTTT. It is translated as CASKVTVKNEPQHF.

The rearrangement uses TRBV5-1 and TRBJ1-2; the D gene is possibly TRBD1 (6 bases). CDR3 length: 12 residues. The germline V gene encodes CDR1 SGHRS and CDR2 YFSETQ. Trimming took 4 bases from V and 6 from J, leaving 10 bases between them. The chain's CDR3 is CASSPDSDGYTF. CDR3 in DNA: TGCGCCAGCAGCCCGGACAGTGATGGCTACACCTTC.

CDR3 sequence: CASSPLGEGNQPQHF. Here the CDR3 DNA reads TGTGCCAGTAGTCCCCTCGGGGAGGGTAATCAGCCCCAGCATTTT. V is TRBV19 and J is TRBJ1-5, with no clear D. The CDR3 consists of 15 residues. V lost 5 bases and J lost 4, with 15 bases in between. The germline gives CDR1 LNHDA, CDR2 SQIVND (reference sequence).

The chain joins TRBV11-3 to TRBJ2-7, with a possible D match to TRBD2 (5 bases). The CDR3 consists of 13 residues. Trimming left V 5 bases short and J 1 base short, with 9 bases between. Germline loops: CDR1 SGHNT, CDR2 YENEEA. The CDR3 DNA follows: TGTGCCAGCAGCCGTGGACTGTCCTACGAGCAGTACTTC. Translating gives CASSRGLSYEQYF.

In DNA form, the CDR3 reads TGTGCCAGTAGTAGGGGCCGGGACAGGCCCTTGGAAAGGCTGTTTTTT. Translation: CASSRGRDRPLERLFF. The chain employs TRBV19 and TRBJ1-4; 8 nucleotides align to TRBD1. The V segment lost 4 bases and the J segment 14 bases; nucleotides outside the gene matches: 18. Germline V gene lookup returns CDR1 LNHDA and CDR2 SQIVND (reference sequence). The CDR3 runs to 16 residues.

The count of this clone is one. The CDR3 loop is CASSLVQMNTEAFF. CDR3 DNA sequence: TGTGCCAGCAGCTTAGTACAGATGAACACTGAAGCTTTCTTT. The chain uses TRBV7-8 and TRBJ1-1; no reliable D call. V lost 1 base to trimming and J lost 0 bases, with 6 bases between them. Germline V CDR1 and CDR2: SGHVS, FQNEAQ. CDR3 length: 14 residues.

This clone was seen a handful of times. V gene TRBV5-6 combines with J gene TRBJ1-3; a possible D gene is TRBD1 (6 bases). Germline assignment: CDR1 SGHDT and CDR2 YYEEEE. Trimming removed 1 base at V and 0 bases at J, with 8 bases between. This CDR3 has 15 amino acids. CDR3 region: CASSLRGTSGNTIYF. The CDR3 DNA sequence: TGTGCCAGCAGCTTGAGGGGGACCTCTGGAAACACCATATATTTT. The full variable domain, with the rest looked up from reference TRBV5-6 and TRBJ1-3, is DAGVTQSPTHLIKTRGQQVTLRCSPKSGHDTVSWYQQALGQGPQFIFQYYEEEERQRGNFPDRFSGHQFPNYSSELNVNALLLGDSALYLCASSLRGTSGNTIYFGEGSWLTVV.

The V gene is TRBV11-2, the J gene TRBJ1-1; D is ambiguous. The V end was cut by 5 bases, the J end by 5 bases, with 18 bases between. This CDR3 has 15 residues. Germline V gene sequence: CDR1 SGHAT, CDR2 FQNNGV. CDR3 amino acids: CASSPEGPAGTEAFF. The CDR3, as DNA: TGTGCCAGCAGCCCAGAGGGCCCCGCCGGGACTGAAGCTTTCTTT.

Turning to this clone: One junction end disagrees with the germline gene, perhaps due to a read error. The chain is built from TRBV28 and TRBJ2-5; 11 bases match TRBD2. This CDR3 has 14 amino acids. The germline gives CDR1 MDHEN, CDR2 SYDVKM. The CDR3 coding sequence is TGTGCCATCAGTACCCTAGCGGGGGGAGAGACCCAGTACTTC. Its translation: CAISTLAGGETQYF. Full variable domain (remainder filled in from reference TRBV28 and TRBJ2-5): DVKVTQSSRYLVKRTGEKVFLECVQDMDHENMFWYRQDPGLGLRLIYFSYDVKMKEKGDIPEGYSVSREKKERFSLILESASTNQTSMYLCAISTLAGGETQYFGPGTRLLVL.

The chain uses TRBV14 and TRBJ1-1; 7 nucleotides align to TRBD1. The CDR3 consists of 14 residues. Losses at the gene ends were 4 bases for V and 4 bases for J; bases not matched to a gene: 6. Germline loops: CDR1 SGHDN, CDR2 FVKESK. The CDR3 DNA sequence: TGTGCCAGCAGCCCATCACAGGGGCTCACTGAAGCTTTCTTT. This gives the protein CASSPSQGLTEAFF.